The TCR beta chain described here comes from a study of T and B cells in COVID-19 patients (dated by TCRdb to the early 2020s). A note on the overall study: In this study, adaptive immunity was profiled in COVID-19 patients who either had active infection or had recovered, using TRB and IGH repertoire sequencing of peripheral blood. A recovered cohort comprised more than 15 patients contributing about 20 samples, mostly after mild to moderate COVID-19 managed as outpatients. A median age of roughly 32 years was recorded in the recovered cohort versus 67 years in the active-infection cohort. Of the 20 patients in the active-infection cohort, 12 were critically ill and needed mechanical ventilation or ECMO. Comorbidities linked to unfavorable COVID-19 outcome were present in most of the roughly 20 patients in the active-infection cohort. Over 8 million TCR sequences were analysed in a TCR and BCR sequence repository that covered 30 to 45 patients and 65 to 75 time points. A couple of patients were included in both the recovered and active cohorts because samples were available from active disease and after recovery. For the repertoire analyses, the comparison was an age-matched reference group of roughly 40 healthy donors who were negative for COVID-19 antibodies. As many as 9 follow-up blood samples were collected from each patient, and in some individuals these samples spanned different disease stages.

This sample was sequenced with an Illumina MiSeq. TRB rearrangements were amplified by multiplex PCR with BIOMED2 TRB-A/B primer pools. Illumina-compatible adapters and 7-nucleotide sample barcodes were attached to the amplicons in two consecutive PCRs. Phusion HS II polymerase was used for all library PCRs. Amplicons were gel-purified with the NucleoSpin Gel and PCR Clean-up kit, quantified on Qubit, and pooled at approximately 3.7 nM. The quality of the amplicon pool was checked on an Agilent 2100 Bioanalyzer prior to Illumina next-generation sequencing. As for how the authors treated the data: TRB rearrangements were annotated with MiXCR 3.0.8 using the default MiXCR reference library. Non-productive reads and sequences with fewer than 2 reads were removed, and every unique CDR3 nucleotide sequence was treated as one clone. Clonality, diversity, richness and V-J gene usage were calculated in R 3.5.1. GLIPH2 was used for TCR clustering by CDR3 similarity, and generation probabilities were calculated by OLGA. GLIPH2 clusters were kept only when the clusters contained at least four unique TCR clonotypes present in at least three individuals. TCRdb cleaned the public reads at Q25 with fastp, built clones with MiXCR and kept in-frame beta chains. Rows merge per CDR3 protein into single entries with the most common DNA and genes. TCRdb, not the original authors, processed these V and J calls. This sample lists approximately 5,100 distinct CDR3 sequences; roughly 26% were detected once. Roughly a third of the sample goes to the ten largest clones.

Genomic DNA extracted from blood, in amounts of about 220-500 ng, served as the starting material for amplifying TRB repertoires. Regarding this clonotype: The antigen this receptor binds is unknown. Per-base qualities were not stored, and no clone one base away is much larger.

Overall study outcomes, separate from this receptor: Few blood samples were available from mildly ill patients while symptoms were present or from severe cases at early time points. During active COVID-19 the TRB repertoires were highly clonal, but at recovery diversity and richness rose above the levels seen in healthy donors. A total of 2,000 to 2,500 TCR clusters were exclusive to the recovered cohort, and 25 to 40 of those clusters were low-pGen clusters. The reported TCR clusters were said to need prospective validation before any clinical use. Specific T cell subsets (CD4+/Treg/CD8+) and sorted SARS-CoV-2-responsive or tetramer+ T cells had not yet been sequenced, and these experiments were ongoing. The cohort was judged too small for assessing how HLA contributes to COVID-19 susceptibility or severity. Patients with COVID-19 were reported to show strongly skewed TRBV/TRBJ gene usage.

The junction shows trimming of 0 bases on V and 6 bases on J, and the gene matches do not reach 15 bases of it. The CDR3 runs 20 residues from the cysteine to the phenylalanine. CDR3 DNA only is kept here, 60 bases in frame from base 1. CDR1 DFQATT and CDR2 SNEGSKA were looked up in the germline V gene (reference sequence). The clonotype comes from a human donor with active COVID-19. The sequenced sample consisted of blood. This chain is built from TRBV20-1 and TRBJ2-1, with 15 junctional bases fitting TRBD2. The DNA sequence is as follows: TGCAGTGCTAGAGATCCCGGGACTAGCGGGAGGCCCGCCGGGGTCAATGAGCAGTTCTTC. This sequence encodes CSARDPGTSGRPAGVNEQFF.